The entry below describes one TCR beta chain. Original analysis: Using reference gene primer amplification, nucleated cell counts were estimated. The data were produced by immunoSEQ multiplex PCR, yet TCRdb's version contains in-frame clones alone and is incomplete. V, J and clone size are taken as reported in that table, and D and trimming were inferred from the DNA itself. The data contain over 20,000 clones, approximately 81% of them seen just once; the ten biggest clones take up more than 6.5%. In germline, CDR1 is SNHLY, CDR2 FYNNEI. The CDR3 has 15 residues. V dropped 7 bases and J dropped 5; count of bases not matched to a gene: 12. The data were obtained in a study of blood T cell repertoires in COVID-19.

The V call is TRBV2, the J call TRBJ2-5; 8 bases align to TRBD2. Sample: peripheral blood. The receptor was isolated from a man aged 65 to 85 with acute or convalescent COVID-19. This CDR3 is CASKSGPGGAETQYF. CDR3 sequence (DNA): TGTGCCAGCAAATCCGGGCCGGGGGGGGCGGAGACCCAGTACTTC.